This T cell receptor (beta chain) originates from a study of response to subunit inactivated influenza vaccine. This clonotype was detected only a few times. V was cut by 4 bases and J by 10 bases, with 14 bases left in between. Germline values: CDR1 MNHEY, CDR2 SVGAGI. The CDR3 runs 13 residues. TCRdb used MiXCR to reprocess the RT-PCR reads, holding one entry per CDR3 protein. Of roughly 790,000 distinct CDR3 sequences listed, about 20% are singletons. The V and J genes are TRBV6-5 and TRBJ2-1; D remains ambiguous. The receptor's source is a man aged 45-60 years who received an inactivated influenza vaccine. The material sequenced was PBMCs from blood, taken about 5 days after vaccination. The CDR3 sequence: CASSSPPGAEQFF. CDR3 nucleotide sequence: TGTGCCAGCAGTTCCCCCCCAGGAGCGGAGCAGTTCTTC.